These T cell receptor beta chains were read from a single sample in a study of control samples from healthy donors and cancer patients. Profiling relied on immunoSEQ multiplex PCR, and the TCRdb table lists in-frame clones only, not all of them. This table holds roughly 370,000 clones, approximately 92% found once. The sample was PBMCs. All receptors come from a man in his forties with head and neck cancer. The conserved cysteine and the conserved F or W are not part of the CDR3 here. Fields, in order: CDR3 protein, V gene, clone size. Only some rows state a clone size, as once, few, many or a class for expanded clones.

cdr3_aa: ASVASGRNTDTQY; v_call: TRBV2; clone_size: -
cdr3_aa: ASSSTYAGTDTQY; v_call: TRBV7-3; clone_size: -
cdr3_aa: ASSLTGRPGTDTQY; v_call: TRBV7-3; clone_size: -
cdr3_aa: ASSIPGRNYGYT; v_call: TRBV19; clone_size: -
cdr3_aa: AISDQGQGIPPAYGYT; v_call: TRBV10-3; clone_size: -
cdr3_aa: SATRLAGGHYEQY; v_call: TRBV29-1; clone_size: -
cdr3_aa: ASSKGKLF; v_call: TRBV21-1; clone_size: -
cdr3_aa: ASSPGGDTEAF; v_call: TRBV12-3/TRBV12-4; clone_size: once
cdr3_aa: ASSHRDLNTEAF; v_call: TRBV6-5; clone_size: once
cdr3_aa: ASSLDPFSGNTIY; v_call: TRBV11-1; clone_size: -
cdr3_aa: ASSVRDRVGGYT; v_call: TRBV5-4; clone_size: few
cdr3_aa: ASSLFRNSQETQY; v_call: TRBV28; clone_size: few
cdr3_aa: ASSLGAAAIGDEQF; v_call: TRBV7-3; clone_size: -
cdr3_aa: ASSLPTSGGADTQY; v_call: TRBV19; clone_size: -
cdr3_aa: ASSYGSPGAYEQY; v_call: TRBV6-5; clone_size: -
cdr3_aa: ASSRAGGENSPLH; v_call: TRBV25-1; clone_size: -
cdr3_aa: ASSYATGRDEKLF; v_call: TRBV10-1; clone_size: -
cdr3_aa: ASSLVGTANTGELF; v_call: TRBV11-2; clone_size: -
cdr3_aa: ASRTAGGGSGNTIY; v_call: TRBV7-8; clone_size: -
cdr3_aa: AWTGDRAGNTIY; v_call: TRBV30; clone_size: -
cdr3_aa: ASSVQSGAYNEQF; v_call: TRBV10-1; clone_size: -
cdr3_aa: ASGNEAATNEKLF; v_call: TRBV2; clone_size: -
cdr3_aa: ASSRGGLADYNEQF; v_call: TRBV7-3; clone_size: -
cdr3_aa: ASSTRPQPQH; v_call: TRBV19; clone_size: -
cdr3_aa: ASSLDGLDSSIYGYT; v_call: TRBV5-1; clone_size: -
cdr3_aa: ASSVWTGGSQPQH; v_call: TRBV19; clone_size: -
cdr3_aa: ASSRPRRGGHNEQF; v_call: TRBV28; clone_size: -
cdr3_aa: ATSDGLGGRGDTQY; v_call: TRBV24-1; clone_size: -
cdr3_aa: ASSPGSDNEQF; v_call: TRBV7-3; clone_size: few
cdr3_aa: ASTDSPAGANVLT; v_call: TRBV5-6; clone_size: -
cdr3_aa: ASSLRVREKLF; v_call: TRBV7-2; clone_size: -
cdr3_aa: AWSVLSWGTKLF; v_call: TRBV30; clone_size: -
cdr3_aa: ATGRRGANEQF; v_call: TRBV12-3/TRBV12-4; clone_size: -
cdr3_aa: ASSSRTGANSGNTIY; v_call: TRBV5-1; clone_size: once
cdr3_aa: ASSSDRLSPYT; v_call: TRBV5-6; clone_size: -
cdr3_aa: ASSEEGPYNSPLH; v_call: TRBV2; clone_size: -
cdr3_aa: ATSRDLDSQYEKLF; v_call: TRBV15; clone_size: -
cdr3_aa: SAGTSGGGTQY; v_call: TRBV29-1; clone_size: -
cdr3_aa: ASSLLMTGGNYGYT; v_call: TRBV3-1/TRBV3-2; clone_size: once
cdr3_aa: ASSGHDDGYT; v_call: TRBV2; clone_size: -
cdr3_aa: ASSLVWRVQETQY; v_call: TRBV5-5; clone_size: -
cdr3_aa: ASSLTGATGELF; v_call: TRBV7-3; clone_size: once
cdr3_aa: ATSRDQGVYQPQH; v_call: TRBV15; clone_size: -
cdr3_aa: ASSTGTSGTDTQY; v_call: TRBV5-1; clone_size: -
cdr3_aa: ASSSPLEGAGYT; v_call: TRBV7-3; clone_size: -
cdr3_aa: AISEGMSGTGGSEAF; v_call: TRBV10-3; clone_size: -
cdr3_aa: SVRSSTDTQY; v_call: TRBV29-1; clone_size: -
cdr3_aa: ASVNLLNEKLF; v_call: TRBV28; clone_size: -
cdr3_aa: ASSLRLAANHYEQY; v_call: TRBV19; clone_size: -
cdr3_aa: ASSLGSGRNQPQH; v_call: TRBV5-1; clone_size: -
cdr3_aa: ASSHRVGQANYGYT; v_call: TRBV11-2; clone_size: -
cdr3_aa: ASSLTPGGYNEQF; v_call: TRBV7-3; clone_size: -
cdr3_aa: SAEGQLNTGELF; v_call: TRBV29-1; clone_size: -
cdr3_aa: ASTVGTEAF; v_call: TRBV11-2; clone_size: -
cdr3_aa: ASRQGAGDEKLF; v_call: TRBV2; clone_size: once
cdr3_aa: ASSPQVPGELF; v_call: TRBV12-3/TRBV12-4; clone_size: -
cdr3_aa: AIRGATGRQETQY; v_call: TRBV10-3; clone_size: once
cdr3_aa: ASRAPSNRDGVYGYT; v_call: TRBV27; clone_size: -